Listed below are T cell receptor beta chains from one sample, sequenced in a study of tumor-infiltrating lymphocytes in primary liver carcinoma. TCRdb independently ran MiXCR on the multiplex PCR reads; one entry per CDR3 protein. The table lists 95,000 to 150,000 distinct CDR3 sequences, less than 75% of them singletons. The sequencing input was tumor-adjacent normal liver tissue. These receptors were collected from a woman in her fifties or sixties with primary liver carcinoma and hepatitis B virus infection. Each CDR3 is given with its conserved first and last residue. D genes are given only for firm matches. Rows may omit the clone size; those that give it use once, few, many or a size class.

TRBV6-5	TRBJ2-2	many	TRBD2	CASRPTSGGNTGELFF	TGTGCCAGCAGGCCGACTAGCGGGGGGAACACCGGGGAGCTGTTTTTT
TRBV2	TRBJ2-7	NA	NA	CVSSDLGLFDEQYF	TGTGTCAGCAGTGACCTGGGGTTATTCGACGAGCAGTACTTC
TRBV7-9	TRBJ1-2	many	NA	CASTPGLHYGYTF	TGTGCCAGCACCCCCGGGTTGCACTATGGCTACACCTTC
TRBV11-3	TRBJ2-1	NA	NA	CASSLDPRSFYYNKQFF	TGTGCCAGCAGCTTAGATCCCAGGAGTTTTTACTACAATAAACAGTTCTTC
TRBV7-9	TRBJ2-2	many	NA	CASSPQQTGELFF	TGTGCCAGCAGCCCCCAACAGACCGGGGAGCTGTTTTTT
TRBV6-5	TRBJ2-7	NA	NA	CASISRGYEQYF	TGTGCCAGCATTTCCAGGGGTTACGAGCAGTATTTC
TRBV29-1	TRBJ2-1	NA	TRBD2	CSVAPGLAGEYNGQFF	TGCAGCGTTGCCCCTGGACTAGCGGGAGAATACAATGGGCAGTTCTTC
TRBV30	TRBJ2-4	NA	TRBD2	CAWSVPPGLAGTLAKNIHYF	TGTGCCTGGAGCGTTCCACCGGGACTAGCGGGCACCCTAGCCAAAAACATTCACTACTTC
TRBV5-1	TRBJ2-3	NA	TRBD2	CASSLRRGGTDTQDF	TGCGCCAGCAGCCTGCGGCGGGGGGGGACAGATACGCAGGATTTT
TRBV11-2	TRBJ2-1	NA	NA	CVSSDRDGGWDEQFF	TGTGTCAGCAGCGACCGGGACGGGGGTTGGGATGAGCAGTTTTTC
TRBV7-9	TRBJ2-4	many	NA	CASSLGAENIQYF	TGTGCCAGCAGCTTGGGGGCCGAAAACATTCAGTACTTC
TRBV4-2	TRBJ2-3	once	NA	CTSSQDPLMGGPTDTQYF	TGTACCAGCAGCCAAGATCCCCTGATGGGCGGACCAACAGATACGCAGTATTTT
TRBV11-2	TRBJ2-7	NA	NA	CASGQYSGGGYEQYF	TGTGCCAGCGGCCAATATTCGGGAGGGGGCTATGAGCAGTACTTC
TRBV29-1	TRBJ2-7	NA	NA	CSVDVGAPYEQYF	TGCAGCGTTGATGTGGGAGCACCCTACGAGCAGTACTTC
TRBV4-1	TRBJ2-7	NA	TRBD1	CTSSQNPDRGLYEQYF	TGCACCAGCAGCCAAAACCCAGACAGGGGGCTTTACGAGCAGTACTTC
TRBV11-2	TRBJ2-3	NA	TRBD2	CTSSFGLGRSDTQYF	TGTACCAGCAGCTTCGGACTAGGACGCTCAGATACGCAATATTTT
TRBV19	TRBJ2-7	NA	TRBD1	CASQPGQGSGEQYF	TGTGCCAGTCAACCGGGACAGGGGTCGGGCGAGCAGTACTTC
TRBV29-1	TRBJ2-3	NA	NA	CSLGLERSPTDTQYF	TGTAGCTTGGGCCTAGAGAGGTCCCCCACAGATACGCAGTATTTT
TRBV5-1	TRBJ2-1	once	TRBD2	CASSLVPAGNNEQSF	TGCGCCAGCAGCTTGGTTCCAGCGGGAAACAATGAGCAGTCCTTC
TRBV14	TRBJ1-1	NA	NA	CANSLVGVALAFF	TGTGCCAACAGCCTAGTGGGAGTAGCGTTAGCTTTCTTT
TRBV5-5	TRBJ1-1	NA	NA	CASSIPTRNTEAFF	TGTGCCAGCAGCATTCCGACAAGGAACACTGAAGCTTTCTTC
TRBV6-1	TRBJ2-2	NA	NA	CASSSGISLNTGELFF	TGTGCCAGCAGCTCCGGGATTAGCCTTAACACCGGGGAGCTGTTTTTT
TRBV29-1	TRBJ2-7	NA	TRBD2	CSVAGLAGVNAYKQYF	TGCAGCGTTGCGGGACTAGCGGGAGTGAATGCCTACAAGCAGTACTTC
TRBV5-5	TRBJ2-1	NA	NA	CASSHSLVLNEQFF	TGTGCCAGCAGCCACTCCCTGGTGCTGAATGAGCAGTTCTTC
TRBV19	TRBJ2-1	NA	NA	CVSSIGVGGDEQFF	TGTGTCAGTAGTATAGGGGTGGGGGGCGACGAGCAGTTCTTC
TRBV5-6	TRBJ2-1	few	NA	CASSLFADRYNDQFF	TGTGCCAGCAGCTTGTTTGCGGACCGGTACAATGATCAGTTCTTC
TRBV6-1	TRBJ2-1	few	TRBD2	CVSSRTSGTSNEQFF	TGTGTCAGCAGTCGGACTAGCGGTACTTCCAATGAGCAGTTCTTC
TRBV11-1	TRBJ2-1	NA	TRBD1	CASSYWDRVIDERYF	TGTGCCAGCAGCTACTGGGACAGGGTCATCGATGAGCGGTACTTC
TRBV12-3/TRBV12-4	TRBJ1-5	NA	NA	CASSPDSNQPRHF	TGTGCCAGCAGCCCAGACAGCAATCAGCCCCGGCACTTT
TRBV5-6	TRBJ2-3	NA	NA	CASSLRAITDTQYF	TGTGCCAGTAGCCTGAGGGCGATTACAGATACGCAGTATTTT
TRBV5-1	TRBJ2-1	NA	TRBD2	CASSLDPGGGSYNEQFF	TGCGCCAGCAGCTTGGATCCGGGCGGGGGCTCCTACAATGAGCAGTTCTTC
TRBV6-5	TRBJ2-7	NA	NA	CASLSGQGSNEQYF	TGTGCCAGTCTTTCGGGGCAGGGTTCGAACGAGCAGTACTTC
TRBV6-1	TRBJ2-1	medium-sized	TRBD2	CATIGLAVTQQFF	TGTGCCACAATTGGGCTAGCGGTGACCCAGCAGTTCTTC
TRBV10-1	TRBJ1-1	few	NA	CASSEAGRERAFF	TGCGCCAGCAGTGAGGCAGGCCGAGAGAGGGCTTTCTTT
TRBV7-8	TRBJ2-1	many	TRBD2	CASSLGGRAPYNEQFF	TGTGCCAGCAGCTTGGGCGGGAGGGCCCCTTACAATGAGCAGTTCTTC
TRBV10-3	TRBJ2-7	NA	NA	CAIGGTESSYEQYF	TGTGCCATCGGCGGGACCGAAAGCTCCTATGAGCAGTACTTC
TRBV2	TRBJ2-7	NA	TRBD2	CASGGAVRLAFSYKQYF	TGTGCCAGCGGGGGGGCTGTTCGACTAGCGTTTTCCTACAAGCAGTACTTC
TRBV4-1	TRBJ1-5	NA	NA	CASSHRILTGIDQPQHF	TGCGCCAGCAGCCATAGAATCCTAACAGGGATCGATCAGCCCCAGCACTTT
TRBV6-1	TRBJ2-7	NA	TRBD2	CASRLAGWYEHYF	TGTGCCAGCAGGCTAGCGGGATGGTACGAGCATTACTTC
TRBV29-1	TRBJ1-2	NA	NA	CSVDGSGYIYTF	TGCAGCGTTGATGGGAGCGGCTATATCTACACCTTC
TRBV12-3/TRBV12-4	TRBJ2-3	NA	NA	CANKQTDTQCF	TGTGCCAACAAACAAACAGATACGCAGTGTTTT
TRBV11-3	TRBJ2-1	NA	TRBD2	CASSTGQGGLAGGFNEQSF	TGTGCCAGTAGCACCGGACAGGGGGGACTAGCGGGAGGATTCAATGAGCAGTCCTTC
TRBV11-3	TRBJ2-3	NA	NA	CANSVQGADMQYF	TGTGCCAACAGTGTGCAGGGTGCAGATATGCAGTATTTT
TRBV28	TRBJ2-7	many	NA	CASSPKTGPTGEQYF	TGTGCCAGCAGTCCCAAGACAGGCCCGACCGGCGAGCAGTACTTC
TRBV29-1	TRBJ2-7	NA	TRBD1	CNVGDRPYKQYF	TGCAACGTTGGGGACAGGCCATACAAGCAGTACTTC
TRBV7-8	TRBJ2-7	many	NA	CASSSPGSRAAYEQYF	TGTGCCAGCAGCTCCCCGGGATCACGGGCGGCCTACGAGCAGTACTTC
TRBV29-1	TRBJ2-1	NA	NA	CSVEGVGGESYNEQFF	TGCAGCGTTGAAGGGGTCGGCGGGGAGAGCTACAATGAGCAGTTCTTC
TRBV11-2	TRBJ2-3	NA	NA	CARNLDRGDTQYF	TGTGCCCGCAACTTAGATCGAGGAGACACGCAGTATTTT
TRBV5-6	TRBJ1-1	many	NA	CASSLKVGTLTEAFF	TGTGCCAGCAGCTTGAAGGTCGGGACACTCACTGAAGCTTTCTTT
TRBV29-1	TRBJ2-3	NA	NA	CSVEGGTNTQYF	TGCAGCGTTGAAGGGGGCACAAATACGCAGTATTTT